Listed below are T cell receptor beta chains from one sample, sequenced in a study of cytomegalovirus exposure and HLA in healthy donors. Assay: immunoSEQ multiplex PCR; the TCRdb copy retains only in-frame clones and omits some. The table includes around 150,000 clones, 76% detected once. The sequencing input was PBMCs. The receptors were gathered from a female donor in good health and CMV-seropositive. Each CDR3 is given with its conserved first and last residue. A D gene is named only where the DNA matches it firmly. Part of the rows lack a size; the others show once, few, many or a class for expanded clones.

D gene | clone size | J gene | V gene | CDR3 length | CDR3 protein
NA | few | TRBJ1-1 | TRBV6-1 | 12 | CASRTSNTEAFF
NA | NA | TRBJ2-2 | TRBV10-1 | 17 | CASSDDTTLSNTGELFF
NA | NA | TRBJ1-1 | TRBV28 | 11 | CASSSGQKAFF
TRBD2 | NA | TRBJ2-3 | TRBV6-1 | 14 | CASETSGGTDTQYF
TRBD2 | few | TRBJ2-3 | TRBV7-3 | 17 | CASSLTGPAGSTDTQYF
TRBD1 | NA | TRBJ2-7 | TRBV11-2 | 14 | CASSARTGTYEQYF
TRBD1 | NA | TRBJ1-5 | TRBV5-1 | 16 | CASREGPPGGRQPQHF
TRBD2 | NA | TRBJ2-7 | TRBV29-1 | 14 | CSAGTSGHSYEQYF
TRBD1 | NA | TRBJ1-1 | TRBV13 | 16 | CASSPEARDRSSQAFF
TRBD2 | NA | TRBJ2-7 | TRBV14 | 16 | CASSPPRLAGVEEQYF
NA | few | TRBJ2-3 | TRBV14 | 14 | CASSQVSRGDTQYF
TRBD1 | once | TRBJ1-2 | TRBV4-1 | 15 | CASSPGGQGNYGYTF
NA | NA | TRBJ2-1 | TRBV21-1 | 14 | CASSNGNSLHEQFF
TRBD2 | NA | TRBJ2-1 | TRBV10-1 | 13 | CASSEPSSGRLFF
NA | NA | TRBJ2-7 | TRBV7-2 | 14 | CASSLDGGFYEQYF
TRBD2 | NA | TRBJ2-1 | TRBV6-1 | 15 | CASSRTGLAGEGKFF
NA | NA | TRBJ1-1 | TRBV5-1 | 14 | CASSWETGYTEAFF
TRBD2 | NA | TRBJ2-5 | TRBV6-5 | 15 | CASRQTSALGETQYF
NA | NA | TRBJ1-5 | TRBV6-1 | 13 | CASNHGSNQPQHF
TRBD1 | NA | TRBJ1-1 | TRBV19 | 16 | CASSSGQGAGNTEAFF
TRBD1 | NA | TRBJ1-4 | TRBV15 | 14 | CATSSRDRGEKLFF
TRBD2 | NA | TRBJ2-5 | TRBV10-3 | 17 | CAISESASGSFRETQYF
TRBD2 | NA | TRBJ2-1 | TRBV2 | 14 | CASSPWSGSSEQFF
NA | NA | TRBJ2-7 | TRBV13 | 12 | CASSPQGRSQYF
NA | NA | TRBJ1-3 | TRBV7-6 | 11 | CASSFQDTIYF
NA | NA | TRBJ2-5 | TRBV5-1 | 15 | CASSLGGPGQETQYF
NA | NA | TRBJ1-1 | TRBV5-1 | 15 | CASSLASQMNTEAFF